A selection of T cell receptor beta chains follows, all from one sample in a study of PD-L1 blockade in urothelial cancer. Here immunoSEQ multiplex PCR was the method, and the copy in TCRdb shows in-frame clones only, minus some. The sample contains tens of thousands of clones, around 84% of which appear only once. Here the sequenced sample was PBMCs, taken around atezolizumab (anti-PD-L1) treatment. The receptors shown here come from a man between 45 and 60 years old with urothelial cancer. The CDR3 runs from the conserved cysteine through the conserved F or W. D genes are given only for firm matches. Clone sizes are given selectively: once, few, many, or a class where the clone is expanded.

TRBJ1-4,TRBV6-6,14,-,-,CASSYSRGSEKLFF,TGTGCCAGCAGTTACTCAAGGGGGAGTGAAAAACTGTTTTTT
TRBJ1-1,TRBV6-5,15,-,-,CASSQTENMNTEAFF,TGTGCCAGCAGCCAGACAGAAAACATGAACACTGAAGCTTTCTTT
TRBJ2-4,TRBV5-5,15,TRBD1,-,CASSLGGQGAFIQYF,TGTGCCAGCAGCTTAGGTGGACAGGGGGCGTTCATTCAGTACTTC
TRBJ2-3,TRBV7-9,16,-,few,CASSLRAGPLTDTQYF,TGTGCCAGCAGCTTAAGGGCGGGACCGCTCACAGATACGCAGTATTTT
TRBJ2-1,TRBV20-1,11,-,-,CSARDRDKRFF,TGCAGTGCTAGGGACCGGGACAAAAGGTTCTTC
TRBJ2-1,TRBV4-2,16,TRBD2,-,CASSQDGGRGYNEQFF,TGTGCCAGCAGCCAAGATGGCGGGAGGGGGTACAATGAGCAGTTCTTC
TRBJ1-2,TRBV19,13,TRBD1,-,CASRDRANYGYTF,TGTGCCAGTAGAGACAGGGCTAACTATGGCTACACCTTC
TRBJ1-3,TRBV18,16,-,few,CASSPPSGHHGNTIYF,TGTGCCAGCTCACCACCCTCCGGACATCACGGAAACACCATATATTTT
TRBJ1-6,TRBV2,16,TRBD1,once,CASTGDRTAVGSPLHF,TGTGCCAGCACTGGGGACAGGACCGCCGTCGGGTCACCCCTCCACTTT
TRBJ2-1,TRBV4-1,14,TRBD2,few,CASSQGHPSGSMFF,TGCGCCAGCAGCCAAGGTCACCCTAGCGGGAGTATGTTCTTC
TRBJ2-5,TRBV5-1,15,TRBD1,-,CASAKKTGGGETQYF,TGCGCCAGCGCGAAAAAGACAGGGGGCGGCGAGACCCAGTACTTC
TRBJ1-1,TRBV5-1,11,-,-,CASSLGVEAFF,TGCGCCAGCAGCTTGGGAGTTGAAGCTTTCTTT
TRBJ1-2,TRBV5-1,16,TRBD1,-,CASSSPGQANGYGYTF,TGCGCCAGCAGCTCCCCGGGACAGGCGAATGGTTATGGCTACACCTTC
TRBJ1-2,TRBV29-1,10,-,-,CSVAGSGYTF,TGCAGCGTTGCCGGGAGCGGCTACACCTTC
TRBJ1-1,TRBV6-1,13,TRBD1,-,CASGRQGHTEAFF,TGTGCCAGCGGTCGACAGGGGCACACTGAAGCTTTCTTT
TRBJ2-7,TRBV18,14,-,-,CASSPGQGLYEQYF,TGTGCCAGCTCACCAGGGCAGGGGCTCTACGAGCAGTACTTC
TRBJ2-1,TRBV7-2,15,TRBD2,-,CASSLLAGGGNEQFF,TGTGCCAGCAGCTTATTAGCGGGAGGAGGAAATGAGCAGTTCTTC
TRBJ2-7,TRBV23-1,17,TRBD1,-,CASSRAVRQGKSYEQYF,TGCGCCAGCAGTCGAGCCGTCCGACAGGGAAAATCCTACGAGCAGTACTTC
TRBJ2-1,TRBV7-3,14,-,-,CASSLLGGIGEQFF,TGTGCCAGCAGCTTATTGGGGGGAATCGGTGAGCAGTTCTTC
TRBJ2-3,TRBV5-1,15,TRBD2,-,CASSSTSGRADTQYF,TGCGCCAGCAGCTCTACTAGCGGGAGGGCAGATACGCAGTATTTT
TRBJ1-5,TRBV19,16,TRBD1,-,CASRNPGTGSGQPQHF,TGTGCCAGTAGAAACCCTGGGACAGGGTCCGGTCAGCCCCAGCATTTT
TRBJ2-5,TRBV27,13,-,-,CASSLYGQETQYF,TGTGCCAGCAGTTTATACGGGCAAGAGACCCAGTACTTC
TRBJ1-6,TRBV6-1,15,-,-,CASSELGWGPLSLHF,TGTGCCAGCAGTGAATTGGGGTGGGGGCCCCTATCCCTCCACTTT
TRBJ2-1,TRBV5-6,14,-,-,CASSLNRVSNEQFF,TGTGCCAGCAGCCTAAACAGGGTATCCAATGAGCAGTTCTTC
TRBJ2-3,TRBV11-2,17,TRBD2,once,CASSLTSGRAGTDTQYF,TGTGCCAGCAGCTTAACTAGCGGGAGGGCTGGTACAGATACGCAGTATTTT
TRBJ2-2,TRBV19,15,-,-,CATSRGQGATGELFF,TGTGCCACCTCCCGAGGTCAGGGTGCCACCGGGGAGCTGTTTTTT
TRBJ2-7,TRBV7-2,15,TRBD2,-,CASISKPGGPYEQYF,TGTGCCAGCATCTCAAAGCCGGGGGGACCGTACGAGCAGTACTTC
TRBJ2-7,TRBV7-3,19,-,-,CASSLTPTPTGAGNYEQYF,TGTGCCAGCAGCTTAACCCCCACCCCAACAGGGGCGGGGAACTACGAGCAGTACTTC
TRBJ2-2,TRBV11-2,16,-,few,CASSLQYLASTGELFF,TGTGCCAGCAGCTTACAGTACCTAGCTAGCACCGGGGAGCTGTTTTTT
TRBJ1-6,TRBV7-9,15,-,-,CASSPYDRFEVPLHF,TGTGCCAGCAGCCCCTACGACAGGTTCGAGGTCCCCCTCCACTTT
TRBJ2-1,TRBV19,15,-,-,CASKWGQGLYNEQFF,TGTGCCAGTAAATGGGGTCAGGGGCTCTACAATGAGCAGTTCTTC
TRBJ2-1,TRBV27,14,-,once,CASSAGGRRNEQFF,TGTGCCAGCAGTGCCGGTGGGAGAAGGAATGAGCAGTTCTTC
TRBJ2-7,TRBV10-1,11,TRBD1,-,CAITDRPPQYF,TGCGCCATCACGGACAGGCCGCCGCAGTACTTC
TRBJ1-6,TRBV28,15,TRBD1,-,CASSFFEQGNSPLHF,TGTGCCAGCAGTTTTTTTGAACAGGGGAATTCACCCCTCCACTTT
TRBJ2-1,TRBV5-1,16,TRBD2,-,CASSFRLAGKWNEQFF,TGCGCCAGCAGCTTTCGCCTAGCGGGAAAGTGGAATGAGCAGTTCTTC
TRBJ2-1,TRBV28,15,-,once,CASSAKRALGNEQFF,TGTGCCAGCAGTGCCAAGCGGGCTTTAGGGAATGAGCAGTTCTTC
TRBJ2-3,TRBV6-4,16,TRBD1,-,CASSHRTGGLKDTQYF,TGTGCCAGCAGTCATAGGACAGGGGGCTTGAAGGATACGCAGTATTTT
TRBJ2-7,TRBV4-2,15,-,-,CASSQGPQGRYEQYF,TGTGCCAGCAGCCAAGGCCCCCAGGGCCGGTACGAGCAGTACTTC